This record looks at one T cell receptor (beta chain) sequence and its context. V lost 0 bases to trimming and J lost 4 bases, with 13 bases between them. The germline CDR1 and CDR2 sequences are SNHLY and FYNNEI. The CDR3 length is 15 residues. These data are taken from a study of T cell responses to AZD1222 COVID-19 vaccine. Sequencing used immunoSEQ multiplex PCR; TCRdb keeps in-frame clones, though not all of them. The sample carries 100,000 to 150,000 clones, roughly 93% recorded once. The chain links TRBV2 to TRBJ2-7; tentatively, D is TRBD1 or TRBD2 (6 bases each). The clonotype comes from an adult in good health. Here the sequenced sample was peripheral blood, taken on day 0 of AZD1222 vaccination. The CDR3 protein is CASSEAVGGWYEQYF. For the CDR3, the DNA is TGTGCCAGCAGTGAAGCCGTGGGGGGCTGGTACGAGCAGTACTTC. Together with reference TRBV2 and TRBJ2-7, the CDR3 gives the full variable domain: EPEVTQTPSHQVTQMGQEVILRCVPISNHLYFYWYRQILGQKVEFLVSFYNNEISEKSEIFDDQFSVERPDGSNFTLKIRSTKLEDSAMYFCASSEAVGGWYEQYFGPGTRLTVT.